One and the same sample provided the 20 T cell receptor beta chains below, sequenced in a study of early T cells in non-severe SARS-CoV-2 infection (dated by TCRdb to the early 2020s). To prepare the library, 5' RACE was applied. TCRdb names NextSeq 500 as the instrument used. The public reads were reprocessed in TCRdb via fastp at Q25 and MiXCR, keeping in-frame beta chains. A single entry per CDR3 protein holds the most common genes and DNA from its merged rows. A total of under 50,000 distinct CDR3 sequences appear in this sample, over 5% of them only once. The ten largest clones represent around 4.1% of the sample. Material for sequencing was whole blood. The receptors stem from an adult who was a healthcare worker with PCR-confirmed SARS-CoV-2 infection or an uninfected control (not recorded which).

V usage is TRBV10-3 and J usage is TRBJ2-1; D might be TRBD1 (5 bases). The CDR3 runs 14 residues. V lost 4 bases and J 10 bases, leaving 17 bases between the germline ends. The germline V gene has CDR1 ENHRY and CDR2 SYGVKD. CDR3: CAISGTLTATEQFF. The CDR3 region has the DNA TGTGCCATCAGTGGGACACTCACGGCTACCGAGCAGTTCTTC.

This clonotype showed up just a few times. This chain uses TRBV7-2 with TRBJ2-1; tentatively, D is TRBD1 or TRBD2 (6 bases each). The V end lost 0 bases, the J end lost 7 bases, and 16 bases lay between the germline ends. The germline V gene encodes CDR1 SGHTA and CDR2 FQGNSA. This CDR3 is 16 amino acids long. CDR3 region: CASSLAQGRAGNEQFF. Written as DNA, the CDR3 is TGTGCCAGCAGCTTAGCGCAGGGGCGGGCGGGGAATGAGCAGTTCTTC.

To note about this clonotype: A much larger clone lies a single base off, so this may be a read error. The chain links TRBV6-6 to TRBJ1-5; possibly TRBD1 for D (6 bases). The CDR3 totals 14 residues. Deletions cut 6 bases from V and 6 bases from J, with 15 bases between. The germline CDR1 and CDR2 sequences are MNHNY and SVGAGI (reference sequence). As DNA, the CDR3 is TGTGCCAGCAGCGGCGGGGGGGGCAGTCAGCCCCAGCATTTT. Its translation: CASSGGGGSQPQHF.

This chain links TRBV15 with TRBJ1-1; D gene unclear. CDR3 length: 14 amino acids. Per the germline V gene, CDR1 is LNHNV and CDR2 is YYDKDF (reference sequence). Trimming removed 6 bases from V and 4 bases from J, with 15 bases in between. CDR3: CATRAGSQFTEAFF. The CDR3 DNA sequence: TGTGCCACCAGAGCCGGGTCTCAGTTCACTGAAGCTTTCTTT.

This clonotype came up a few times. This chain uses TRBV7-7 with TRBJ2-3; either TRBD1 or TRBD2 may fit D (5 bases each). Per the germline V gene, CDR1 is SSHAT and CDR2 is FNYEAQ (reference sequence). This CDR3 has 15 residues. Trimming pared 5 bases from V and 0 bases from J, leaving 12 bases between. The CDR3 protein is CASSGGTASTDTQYF. The CDR3 coding sequence is TGTGCCAGCAGCGGGGGAACGGCTAGCACAGATACGCAGTATTTT.

The table lists this clonotype with many counts. The chain recombines TRBV27 with TRBJ1-1; D unresolved. With 0 bases removed from V and 2 bases from J, the gap between germline ends came to 7 bases. The CDR3 runs 14 residues. Germline CDR1 MNHEY, CDR2 SMNVEV (reference sequence). The CDR3 sequence: CASSLSSANTEAFF. CDR3 nucleotide sequence: TGTGCCAGCAGTTTATCGTCCGCCAACACTGAAGCTTTCTTT.

This clonotype was counted ten times or more. The chain is built from TRBV5-5 and TRBJ1-1; D gene uncertain. CDR1 and CDR2 from the germline V gene are SGHKS and YYEKEE (reference sequence). This CDR3 is built from 13 residues. The ends were cut back, 4 bases at V and 1 base at J, with 8 bases in the middle. CDR3 region: CASSLLRNTEAFF. The CDR3 DNA reads TGTGCCAGCAGCCTACTCAGGAACACTGAAGCTTTCTTT.

This clonotype occurred many times. The gene calls are TRBV15 and TRBJ2-6; TRBD2 agrees at 10 bases. V trimming: 0 bases; J trimming: 0 bases; junction bases outside the gene matches: 5. Looked up from germline, CDR1 is LNHNV and CDR2 is YYDKDF (reference sequence). CDR3 length equals 19 residues. CDR3 DNA: TGTGCCACCAGCAGAGATAGGGCTAGCGGGGGCTCTGGGGCCAACGTCCTGACTTTC. Amino acid sequence: CATSRDRASGGSGANVLTF. Complete variable domain (other parts from reference TRBV15 and TRBJ2-6): DAMVIQNPRYQVTQFGKPVTLSCSQTLNHNVMYWYQQKSSQAPKLLFHYYDKDFNNEADTPDNFQSRRPNTSFCFLDIRSPGLGDTAMYLCATSRDRASGGSGANVLTFGAGSRLTVL.

This sequence joins TRBV6-6 and TRBJ2-7; D is possibly TRBD2 (5 bases). The CDR3 totals 14 residues. Germline CDR1 MNHNY, CDR2 SVGAGI (reference sequence). The germline V and J ends were trimmed by 5 bases and 2 bases, with 13 bases remaining between them. CDR3 in amino acids: CASSRTEGAYEQYF. The CDR3 nucleotides read TGTGCCAGCAGTAGGACCGAGGGCGCCTACGAGCAGTACTTC.

V usage is TRBV7-2 and J usage is TRBJ2-1; no clear D. Germline V gene data show CDR1 as SGHTA and CDR2 as FQGNSA. This CDR3 region has 12 residues. Between the trimmed V and J ends, which lost 0 bases and 8 bases, there was a span of 5 bases. The CDR3 DNA is TGTGCCAGCAGCTTAGCGGGATATGAGCAGTTCTTC. Translating gives CASSLAGYEQFF.

The chain combines TRBV20-1 with TRBJ2-7; the match to TRBD2 covers 10 bases. Unmatched junction bases numbered 6, after V lost 1 base and J lost 6 bases. CDR1 and CDR2 (germline): DFQATT, SNEGSKA (reference sequence). CDR3 length equals 14 residues. CDR3 region: CSARVGLAGAEQYF. DNA for the CDR3: TGCAGTGCTAGAGTGGGGCTAGCGGGAGCCGAGCAGTACTTC.

The rearrangement uses TRBV5-6 and TRBJ2-2; 13 bases match TRBD2. Germline-derived CDR1 and CDR2 are SGHDT and YYEEEE. Trimming took 3 bases from V and 7 from J; bases not matched to a gene: 6. The length of the CDR3 is 16 residues. The CDR3 bases are TGTGCCAGCAGCTCTGGGACTAGCGGGATGAGCGGGGAGCTGTTTTTT. This gives the protein CASSSGTSGMSGELFF.

With regard to this clonotype: A clone one base away is much larger, so this may be a read error. The V gene is TRBV27, the J gene TRBJ2-4, with 7 bases that match TRBD2. CDR1 and CDR2 (germline): MNHEY, SMNVEV (reference sequence). The CDR3 covers 14 residues. The CDR3 DNA reads TGTACCAGCAGTATAGGACTAGACCAAAACATTCAGTACTTC. It codes for CTSSIGLDQNIQYF.

The chain uses TRBV10-3 and TRBJ1-3; D is ambiguous. V was pared by 8 bases and J by 0 bases, with 5 bases between. CDR1 is ENHRY, CDR2 SYGVKD, per germline. The CDR3 consists of 12 residues. CDR3 residues: CAIGSSGNTIYF. The CDR3 DNA is TGTGCCATCGGGAGCTCTGGAAACACCATATATTTT.

In this sample, this clonotype turned up many times. J is TRBJ1-2 and V is TRBV20-1; possible D gene TRBD1, 6 bases. V dropped 6 bases and J dropped 11 bases, with 16 bases sitting between them. The CDR3 is 11 residues long. The germline V gene encodes CDR1 DFQATT and CDR2 SNEGSKA (reference sequence). Here the CDR3 reads CSAAPTGMYTF. The CDR3 nucleotides are TGCAGTGCAGCCCCTACAGGGATGTACACCTTC.

Only a few counts were recorded for this clonotype. The chain uses TRBV5-6 and TRBJ1-2; D is unclear. Trimming stripped 3 bases from V and 6 bases from J, with 9 bases between. This CDR3 contains 12 residues. Germline loops: CDR1 SGHDT, CDR2 YYEEEE. The CDR3 spells CASSWGRDGYTF. The CDR3 nucleotides are TGTGCCAGCAGCTGGGGAAGGGATGGCTACACCTTC.

This clonotype was detected many times. This sequence joins TRBV6-5 and TRBJ2-2, with 12 bases fitting TRBD2. Unmatched junction bases numbered 6, after V lost 0 bases and J lost 4 bases. The germline CDR1 and CDR2 sequences are MNHEY and SVGAGI. This CDR3 comprises 18 residues. The CDR3, as DNA: TGTGCCAGCAGTTACTCTTTCCGACTAGCGGGGGCCACCGGGGAGCTGTTTTTT. This gives the protein CASSYSFRLAGATGELFF.

This clonotype was observed many times. The V and J genes are TRBV30 and TRBJ1-5; the match to TRBD1 covers 8 bases. This CDR3 contains 16 residues. Germline loops: CDR1 GTSNPN, CDR2 SVGIG (reference sequence). The V gene end was trimmed by 4 bases and the J gene end by 4 bases; junction bases not matched to a gene: 12. In DNA, the CDR3 is TGTGCCTGGACTGAGACAGGGGTAGGAGATAATCAGCCCCAGCATTTT. Protein: CAWTETGVGDNQPQHF. The whole variable domain, remainder taken from reference TRBV30 and TRBJ1-5, is SQTIHQWPATLVQPVGSPLSLECTVEGTSNPNLYWYRQAAGRGLQLLFYSVGIGQISSEVPQNLSASRPQDRQFILSSKKLLLSDSGFYLCAWTETGVGDNQPQHFGDGTRLSIL.

This clonotype was counted many times. The V gene is TRBV25-1, the J gene TRBJ2-5, with unresolved D. Trimming removed 2 bases at V and 0 bases at J, with 10 bases between. CDR1 and CDR2 from the germline V gene are MGHDK and SYGVNS. The CDR3 extends over 15 amino acids. CDR3 DNA sequence: TGTGCCAGCAGTGAAGAAATCCGTTACCAAGAGACCCAGTACTTC. Translating gives CASSEEIRYQETQYF.

About this clonotype itself: This may arise from a read error, as a much more abundant clone is one base away. The chain's CDR3 is CVSSQDIGGNLEFF. The CDR3 bases are TGTGTCAGCAGCCAAGATATTGGGGGAAATCTCGAATTCTTC. This chain links TRBV4-2 with TRBJ2-1; D is possibly TRBD1 or TRBD2 (5 bases each). This CDR3 has 14 residues. Germline V lookup: CDR1 LGHNA, CDR2 YNFKEQ.